A selection of T cell receptor beta chains follows, all from one sample in a study of T cell responses to AZD1222 COVID-19 vaccine. The repertoire was sequenced with immunoSEQ multiplex PCR; TCRdb's copy has only in-frame clones and lacks some. The repertoire holds some 190,000 clones, with about 90% as singletons. The sequencing used peripheral blood, collected on day 0 of AZD1222 vaccination. The receptor set was obtained from an adult in good health. The CDR3 runs from the conserved cysteine through the conserved F or W. D genes are given only for firm matches. Expanded clones are given a class, and other clones once, few, many or no size at all.

J gene	V gene	D gene	clone size	CDR3 protein	CDR3 DNA
TRBJ2-7	TRBV11-2	.	.	CASSLSAGSSYEQYF	TGTGCCAGCAGCTTATCGGCAGGAAGCTCCTACGAGCAGTACTTC
TRBJ2-2	TRBV2	.	.	CASRTEVAGELFF	TGTGCCAGCAGGACGGAGGTTGCCGGGGAGCTGTTTTTT
TRBJ2-3	TRBV7-8	.	.	CASSVKGDTQYF	TGTGCCAGCAGCGTTAAGGGAGATACGCAGTATTTT
TRBJ2-1	TRBV12-5	.	few	CASGLVVGAYNEQFF	TGTGCTAGTGGTTTGGTAGTCGGGGCTTACAATGAGCAGTTCTTC
TRBJ1-2	TRBV19	.	.	CASSMAAFSYGYTF	TGTGCCAGTAGTATGGCAGCGTTTAGCTATGGCTACACCTTC
TRBJ2-1	TRBV29-1	.	.	CSVALTTASSYNEQFF	TGCAGCGTAGCCCTGACGACAGCTAGCTCCTACAATGAGCAGTTCTTC
TRBJ1-1	TRBV30	.	.	CAWKKGGYTEAFF	TGTGCCTGGAAGAAGGGGGGCTACACTGAAGCTTTCTTT
TRBJ1-1	TRBV30	TRBD1	.	CAWGGQGSTEAFF	TGTGCCTGGGGAGGACAGGGGAGCACTGAAGCTTTCTTT
TRBJ2-5	TRBV13	.	.	CASTYGGSKETQYF	TGTGCCAGCACCTACGGGGGTTCAAAAGAGACCCAGTACTTC
TRBJ1-4	TRBV9	.	.	CASSVGLGATSEKLFF	TGTGCCAGCAGCGTAGGTTTGGGGGCGACAAGCGAAAAACTGTTTTTT
TRBJ2-5	TRBV6-5	TRBD2	.	CASSYGGGKETQYF	TGTGCCAGCAGCTACGGGGGGGGGAAAGAGACCCAGTACTTC
TRBJ1-5	TRBV30	.	.	CAWTDSPAGQPQHF	TGTGCCTGGACAGACAGCCCCGCGGGTCAGCCCCAGCATTTT
TRBJ2-1	TRBV5-5	TRBD1	few	CASTMGTGGYNEQFF	TGTGCCAGCACCATGGGGACAGGGGGCTACAATGAGCAGTTCTTC
TRBJ1-1	TRBV5-1	.	.	CASSSNGGVNTEAFF	TGCGCCAGCAGCTCGAACGGTGGGGTTAACACTGAAGCTTTCTTT